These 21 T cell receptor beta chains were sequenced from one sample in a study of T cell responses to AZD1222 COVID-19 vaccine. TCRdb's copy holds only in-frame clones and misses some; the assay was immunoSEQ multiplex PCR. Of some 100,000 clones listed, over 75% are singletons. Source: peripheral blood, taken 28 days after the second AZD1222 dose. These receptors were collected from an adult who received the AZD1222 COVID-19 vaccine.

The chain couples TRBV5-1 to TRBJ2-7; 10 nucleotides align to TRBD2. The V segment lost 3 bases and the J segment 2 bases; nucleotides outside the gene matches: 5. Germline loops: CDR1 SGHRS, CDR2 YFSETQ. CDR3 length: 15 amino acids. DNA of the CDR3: TGCGCCAGCAGCTCCTTAGCGGGAGGCCCCTACGAGCAGTACTTC. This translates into CASSSLAGGPYEQYF.

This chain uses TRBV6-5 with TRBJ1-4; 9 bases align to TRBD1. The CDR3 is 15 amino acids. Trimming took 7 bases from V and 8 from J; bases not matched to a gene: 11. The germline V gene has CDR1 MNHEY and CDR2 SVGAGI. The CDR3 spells CASKQTGTGREKLFF. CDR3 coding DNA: TGTGCCAGCAAACAAACCGGGACAGGGAGAGAAAAACTGTTTTTT.

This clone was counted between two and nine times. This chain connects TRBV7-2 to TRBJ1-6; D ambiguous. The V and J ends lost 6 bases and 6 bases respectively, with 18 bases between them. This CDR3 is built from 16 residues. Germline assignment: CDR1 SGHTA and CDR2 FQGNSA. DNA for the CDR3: TGTGCCAGCAGTACCTCGGGAGGCAGGAGTAATTCACCCCTCCACTTT. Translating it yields CASSTSGGRSNSPLHF.

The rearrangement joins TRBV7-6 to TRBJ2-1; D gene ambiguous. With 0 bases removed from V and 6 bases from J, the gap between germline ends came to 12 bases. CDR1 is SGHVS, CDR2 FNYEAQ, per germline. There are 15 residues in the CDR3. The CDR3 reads CASSLAPSPSNEQFF. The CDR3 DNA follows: TGTGCCAGCAGCTTAGCTCCTAGTCCGTCCAATGAGCAGTTCTTC. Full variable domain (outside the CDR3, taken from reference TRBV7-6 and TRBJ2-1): GAGVSQSPRYKVTKRGQDVALRCDPISGHVSLYWYRQALGQGPEFLTYFNYEAQQDKSGLPNDRFSAERPEGSISTLTIQRTEQRDSAMYRCASSLAPSPSNEQFFGPGTRLTVL.

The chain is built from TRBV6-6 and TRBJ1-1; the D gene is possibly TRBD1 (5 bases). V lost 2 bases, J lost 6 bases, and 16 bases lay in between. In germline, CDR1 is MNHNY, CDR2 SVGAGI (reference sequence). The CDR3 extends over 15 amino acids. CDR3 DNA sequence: TGTGCCAGCAGTTACAGCGACACAGGTCGGGCTGAAGCTTTCTTT. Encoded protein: CASSYSDTGRAEAFF.

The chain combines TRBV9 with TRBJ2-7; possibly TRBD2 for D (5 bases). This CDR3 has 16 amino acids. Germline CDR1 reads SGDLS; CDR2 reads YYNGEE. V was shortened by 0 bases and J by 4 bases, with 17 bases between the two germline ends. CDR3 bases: TGTGCCAGCAGCGTAGATCCGACGTCGGGGTCATACGAGCAGTACTTC. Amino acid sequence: CASSVDPTSGSYEQYF.

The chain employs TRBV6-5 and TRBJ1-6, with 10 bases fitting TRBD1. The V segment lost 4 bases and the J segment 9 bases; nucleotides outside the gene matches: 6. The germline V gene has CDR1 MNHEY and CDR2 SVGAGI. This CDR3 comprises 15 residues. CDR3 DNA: TGTGCCAGCAGTTCTTCCGGGACAGGGGTTTCACCCCTCCACTTT. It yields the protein CASSSSGTGVSPLHF.

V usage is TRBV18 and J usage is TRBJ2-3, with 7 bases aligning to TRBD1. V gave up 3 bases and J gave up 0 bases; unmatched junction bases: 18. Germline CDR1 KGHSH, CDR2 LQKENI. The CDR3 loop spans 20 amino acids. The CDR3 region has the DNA TGTGCCAGCTCACCTACCCGAGGGACAGCCTCTCGCACTAGCACAGATACGCAGTATTTT. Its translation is CASSPTRGTASRTSTDTQYF.

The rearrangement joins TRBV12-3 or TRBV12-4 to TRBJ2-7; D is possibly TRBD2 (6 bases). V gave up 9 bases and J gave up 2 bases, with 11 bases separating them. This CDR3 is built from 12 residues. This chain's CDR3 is CASSDYTYEQYF. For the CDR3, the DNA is TGTGCCAGTTCGGACTATACCTACGAGCAGTACTTC.

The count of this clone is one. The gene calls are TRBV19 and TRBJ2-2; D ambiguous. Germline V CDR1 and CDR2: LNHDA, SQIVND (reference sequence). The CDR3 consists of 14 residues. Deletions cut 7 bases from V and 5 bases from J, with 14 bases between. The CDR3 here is CASNLVGGTGELFF. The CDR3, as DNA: TGTGCCAGTAACCTCGTGGGTGGGACCGGGGAGCTGTTTTTT.

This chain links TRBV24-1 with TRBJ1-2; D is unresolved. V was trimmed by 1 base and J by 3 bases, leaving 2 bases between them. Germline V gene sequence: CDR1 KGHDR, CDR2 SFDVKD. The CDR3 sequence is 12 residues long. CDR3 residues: CATSDFYYGYTF. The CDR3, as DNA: TGTGCCACCAGTGATTTCTACTATGGCTACACCTTC.

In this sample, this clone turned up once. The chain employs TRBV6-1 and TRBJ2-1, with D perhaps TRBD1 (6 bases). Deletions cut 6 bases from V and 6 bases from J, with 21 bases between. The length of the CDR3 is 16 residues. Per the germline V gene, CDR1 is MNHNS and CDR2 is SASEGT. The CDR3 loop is CASRETRGRTFNEQFF. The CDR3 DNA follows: TGTGCCAGCAGGGAAACCAGGGGACGGACGTTCAATGAGCAGTTCTTC.

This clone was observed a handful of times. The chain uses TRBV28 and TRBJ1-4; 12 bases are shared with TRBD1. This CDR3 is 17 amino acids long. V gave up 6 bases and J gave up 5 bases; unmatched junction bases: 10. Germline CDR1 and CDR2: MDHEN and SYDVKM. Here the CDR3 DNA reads TGTGCCAGCAGCGGCCCCGGGACAGGGGGCGGAAATGAAAAACTGTTTTTT. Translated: CASSGPGTGGGNEKLFF. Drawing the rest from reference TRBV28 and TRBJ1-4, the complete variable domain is DVKVTQSSRYLVKRTGEKVFLECVQDMDHENMFWYRQDPGLGLRLIYFSYDVKMKEKGDIPEGYSVSREKKERFSLILESASTNQTSMYLCASSGPGTGGGNEKLFFGSGTQLSVL.

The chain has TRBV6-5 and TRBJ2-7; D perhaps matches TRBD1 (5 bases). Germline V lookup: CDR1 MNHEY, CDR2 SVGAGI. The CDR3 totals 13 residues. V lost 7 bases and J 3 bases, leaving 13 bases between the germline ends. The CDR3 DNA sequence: TGTGCCAGCAACCAAAGGGGTGGCTACGAGCAGTACTTC. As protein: CASNQRGGYEQYF.

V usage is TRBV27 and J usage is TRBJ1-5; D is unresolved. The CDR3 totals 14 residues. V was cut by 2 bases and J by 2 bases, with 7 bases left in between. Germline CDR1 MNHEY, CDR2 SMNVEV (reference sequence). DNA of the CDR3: TGTGCCAGCAGTTTAGCAGGCGGCAATCAGCCCCAGCATTTT. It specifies CASSLAGGNQPQHF.

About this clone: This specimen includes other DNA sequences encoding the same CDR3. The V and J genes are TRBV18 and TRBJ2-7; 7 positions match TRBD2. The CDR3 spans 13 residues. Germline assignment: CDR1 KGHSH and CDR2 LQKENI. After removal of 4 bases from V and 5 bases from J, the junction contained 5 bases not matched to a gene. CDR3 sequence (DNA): TGTGCCAGCTCACGCAGTCGGGGGGACGAGCAGTACTTC. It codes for CASSRSRGDEQYF.

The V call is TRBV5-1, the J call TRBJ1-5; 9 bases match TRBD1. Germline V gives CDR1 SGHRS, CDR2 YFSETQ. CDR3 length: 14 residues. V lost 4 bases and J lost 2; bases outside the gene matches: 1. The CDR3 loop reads CASSRQGGNQPQHF. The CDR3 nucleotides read TGCGCCAGCAGCCGACAGGGGGGCAATCAGCCCCAGCATTTT.

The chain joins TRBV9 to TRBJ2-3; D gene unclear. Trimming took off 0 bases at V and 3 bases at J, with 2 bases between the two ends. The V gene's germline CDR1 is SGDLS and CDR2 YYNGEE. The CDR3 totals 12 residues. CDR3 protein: CASSVDTDTQYF. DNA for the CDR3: TGTGCCAGCAGCGTAGATACAGATACGCAGTATTTT.

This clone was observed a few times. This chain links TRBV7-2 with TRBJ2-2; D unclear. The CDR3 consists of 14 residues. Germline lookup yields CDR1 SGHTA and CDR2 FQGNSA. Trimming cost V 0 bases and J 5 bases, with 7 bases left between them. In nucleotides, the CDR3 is TGTGCCAGCAGCTTAGCAATGGGTACCGGGGAGCTGTTTTTT. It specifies CASSLAMGTGELFF.

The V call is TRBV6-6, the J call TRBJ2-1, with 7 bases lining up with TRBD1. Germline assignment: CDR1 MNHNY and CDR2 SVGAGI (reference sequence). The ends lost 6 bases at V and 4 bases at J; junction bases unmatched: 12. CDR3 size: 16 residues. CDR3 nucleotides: TGTGCCAGCAGCCCCCTCCGGGACAGCGAATACAATGAGCAGTTCTTC. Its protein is CASSPLRDSEYNEQFF.

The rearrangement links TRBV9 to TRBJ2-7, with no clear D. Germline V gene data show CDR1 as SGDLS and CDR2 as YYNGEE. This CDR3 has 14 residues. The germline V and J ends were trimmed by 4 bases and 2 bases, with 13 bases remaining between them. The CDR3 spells CASSYWTLPYEQYF. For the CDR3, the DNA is TGTGCCAGCAGCTACTGGACGTTGCCCTACGAGCAGTACTTC.